This TCR beta chain was documented in a study of blood T cell repertoires in COVID-19. All exposed participants met a person with COVID-19 within 2 weeks before entering the study. The CDR3 sequence is 15 residues long. CDR1 and CDR2 (germline): SGHVS, FQNEAQ. The trim removed 1 base at V and 4 bases at J, leaving 6 bases unmatched. Some clones are missing from TCRdb's copy, which holds only in-frame ones; the method was immunoSEQ multiplex PCR. Of approximately 250,000 clones detected, 75% to 90% appear once; the ten largest clones hold 2.5% to 3.5%. The rearrangement joins TRBV7-8 to TRBJ1-1; 7 nucleotides agree with TRBD1. The origin of this receptor is a woman in her forties who had been exposed to COVID-19. Input material: PBMCs or T cells enriched from blood (not recorded which). CDR3 coding DNA: TGTGCCAGCAGCTTAGAGGGGACAGCGGGCACTGAAGCTTTCTTT. This gives the protein CASSLEGTAGTEAFF.